This entry describes one T cell receptor (beta chain). Sequenced by immunoSEQ multiplex PCR; TCRdb stores in-frame clones only, minus some. The sample carries 2 million to 3 million clones, 93% recorded once. The sample comes from a study of shared clonotypes between healthy human individuals. Study details: Every donor yielded three CD4 naive, three CD4 memory, two CD8 naive and one CD8 memory plate.

This clonotype was obtained from a man aged 18 to 35 in good health. Some clones in this sample may be carry-over from other donors' samples. What was sequenced was naive CD4+ T cells from PBMCs. Stated subset: CD45RA+ positively selected.

The CDR3 DNA is TGCGCCAGCAGCTTTAACAGGGGCCAAGAGACCCAGTACTTC. It encodes CASSFNRGQETQYF. This sequence joins TRBV5-1 and TRBJ2-5; the match to TRBD1 covers 7 bases. The junction had 2 bases not matched to a gene; V was cut back by 2 bases and J by 1 base. CDR3 length: 14 residues. The germline V gene has CDR1 SGHRS and CDR2 YFSETQ.